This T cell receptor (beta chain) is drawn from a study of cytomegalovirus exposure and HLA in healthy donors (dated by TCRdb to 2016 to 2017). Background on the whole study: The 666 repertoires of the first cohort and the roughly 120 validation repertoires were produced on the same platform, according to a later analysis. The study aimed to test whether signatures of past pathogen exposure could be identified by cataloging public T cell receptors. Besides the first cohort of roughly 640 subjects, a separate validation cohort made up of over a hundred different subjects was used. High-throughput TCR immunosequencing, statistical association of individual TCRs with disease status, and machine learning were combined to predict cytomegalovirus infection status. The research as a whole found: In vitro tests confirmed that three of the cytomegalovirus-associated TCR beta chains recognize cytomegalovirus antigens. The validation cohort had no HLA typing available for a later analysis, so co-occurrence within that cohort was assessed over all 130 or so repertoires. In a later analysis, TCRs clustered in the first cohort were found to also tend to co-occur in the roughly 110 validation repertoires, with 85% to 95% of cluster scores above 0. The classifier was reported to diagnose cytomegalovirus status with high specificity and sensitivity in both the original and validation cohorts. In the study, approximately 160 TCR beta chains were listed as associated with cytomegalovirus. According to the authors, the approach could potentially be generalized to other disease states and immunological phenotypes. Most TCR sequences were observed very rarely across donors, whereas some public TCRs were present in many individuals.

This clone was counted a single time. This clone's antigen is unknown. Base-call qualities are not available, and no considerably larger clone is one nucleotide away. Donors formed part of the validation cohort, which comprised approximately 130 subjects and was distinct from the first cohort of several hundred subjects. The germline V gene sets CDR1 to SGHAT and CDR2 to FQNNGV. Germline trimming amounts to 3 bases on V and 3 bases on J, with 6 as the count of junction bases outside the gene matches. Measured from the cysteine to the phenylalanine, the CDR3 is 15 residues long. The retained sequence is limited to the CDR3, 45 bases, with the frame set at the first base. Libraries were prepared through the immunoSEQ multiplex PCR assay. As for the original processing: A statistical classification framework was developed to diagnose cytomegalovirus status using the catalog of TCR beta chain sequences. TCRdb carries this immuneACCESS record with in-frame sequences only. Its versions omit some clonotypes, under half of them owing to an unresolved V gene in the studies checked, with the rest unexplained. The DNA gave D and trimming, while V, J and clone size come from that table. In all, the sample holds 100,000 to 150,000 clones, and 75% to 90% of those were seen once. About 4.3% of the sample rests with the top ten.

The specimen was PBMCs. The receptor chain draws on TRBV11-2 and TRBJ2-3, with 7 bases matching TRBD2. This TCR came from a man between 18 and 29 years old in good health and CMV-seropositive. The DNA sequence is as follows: TGTGCCAGCAGCTTTACTAGCGTGGTAACAGATACGCAGTATTTT. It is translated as CASSFTSVVTDTQYF.